One sample yielded the 9 T cell receptor beta chains listed below, sequenced in a study of cytomegalovirus exposure and HLA in healthy donors. A multiplex PCR was run with 60 Vbeta primers and 13 Jbeta primers. Produced via immunoSEQ multiplex PCR; TCRdb's table is partial and in-frame only. The repertoire holds 100,000 to 150,000 clones, with just over 75% as singletons. The specimen was PBMCs. Every receptor here comes from a woman aged 45-59 years in good health and CMV-seronegative.

This clone was counted between two and nine times. This chain joins TRBV30 and TRBJ2-7, with D possibly being TRBD2 (6 bases). Trimming took off 5 bases at V and 12 bases at J, with 23 bases between the two ends. Germline CDR1 is GTSNPN and CDR2 is SVGIG (reference sequence). The CDR3 spans 13 residues. CDR3 bases: TGTGCCTGGGGAGGTGGCGGGACCCGAGAGGGGTACTTC. Translation: CAWGGGGTREGYF. Full variable domain (remainder filled in from reference TRBV30 and TRBJ2-7): SQTIHQWPATLVQPVGSPLSLECTVEGTSNPNLYWYRQAAGRGLQLLFYSVGIGQISSEVPQNLSASRPQDRQFILSSKKLLLSDSGFYLCAWGGGGTREGYFGPGTRLTVT.

This clone was picked up one time. The genes are TRBV10-1 and TRBJ1-3; tentatively, D is TRBD1 (6 bases). Germline CDR1 and CDR2: WNHNN and SYGVQD (reference sequence). The CDR3 extends over 15 amino acids. Trimming pared 1 base from V and 3 bases from J, leaving 10 bases between. This chain's CDR3 is CASSELGTIGNTIYF. The CDR3 DNA follows: TGCGCCAGCAGTGAGTTAGGGACAATTGGAAACACCATATATTTT.

The chain employs TRBV10-3 and TRBJ2-3; 14 nucleotides match TRBD2. Trimming cost V 2 bases and J 7 bases; bases outside gene matches: 5. Looked up from germline, CDR1 is ENHRY and CDR2 is SYGVKD. This CDR3 region has 16 residues. The CDR3 sequence is CAISEGGLAGDYTQYF. As DNA, the CDR3 is TGTGCCATCAGTGAGGGGGGACTAGCGGGAGATTATACGCAGTATTTT.

This clone turned up a few times. The chain is built from TRBV2 and TRBJ2-3, with TRBD1 as a possible D gene (5 bases). This CDR3 has 16 amino acids. CDR1 and CDR2 from the germline V gene are SNHLY and FYNNEI. V lost 8 bases and J 2 bases, leaving 20 bases between the germline ends. The CDR3 DNA sequence: TGTGCCAGCTCCCTTTTGACAGCTGCCGACACAGATACGCAGTATTTT. Protein sequence: CASSLLTAADTDTQYF.

The V call is TRBV29-1, the J call TRBJ2-7; 7 bases fit TRBD1. CDR3 size: 13 residues. Losses at the gene ends were 4 bases for V and 6 bases for J; bases not matched to a gene: 9. Germline V gives CDR1 SQVTM, CDR2 ANQGSEA. CDR3: CSVVESSGGEQYF. The CDR3 coding sequence is TGCAGCGTTGTGGAGTCTTCAGGGGGCGAGCAGTACTTC.

This chain uses TRBV25-1 with TRBJ2-7; TRBD2 matches at 10 bases. CDR1 MGHDK and CDR2 SYGVNS come from the germline V gene. This CDR3 is 14 amino acids long. V gave up 8 bases and J gave up 2 bases; unmatched junction bases: 6. CDR3: CASHGTSGTYEQYF. The CDR3 DNA reads TGTGCCAGCCATGGAACTAGCGGGACCTACGAGCAGTACTTC.

The J gene is TRBJ2-5, the V gene TRBV28; 8 bases are shared with TRBD2. In germline, CDR1 is MDHEN, CDR2 SYDVKM. The J segment lost 4 bases and the V segment lost 6 bases, leaving 10 bases of the junction unmatched. This CDR3 contains 15 residues. CDR3 amino acids: CASRDLGGRRETQYF. CDR3 DNA sequence: TGTGCCAGCAGAGACCTTGGCGGGAGGAGAGAGACCCAGTACTTC.

This rearrangement joins TRBV27 to TRBJ1-1, with 7 bases matching TRBD1. The germline CDR1 and CDR2 sequences are MNHEY and SMNVEV (reference sequence). The CDR3 spans 15 residues. V shed 5 bases and J 1 base; nucleotides not matched to a gene: 7. The CDR3: CASSLTGTANTEAFF. In DNA form, the CDR3 reads TGTGCCAGCAGTCTCACCGGGACAGCGAACACTGAAGCTTTCTTT.

The rearrangement joins TRBV27 to TRBJ2-7; TRBD1 agrees at 8 bases. Germline CDR1 MNHEY, CDR2 SMNVEV (reference sequence). The CDR3 loop spans 15 amino acids. The junction had 6 bases not matched to a gene; V was cut back by 0 bases and J by 5 bases. Here the CDR3 reads CASSLSRTGKNEQYF. The CDR3 DNA reads TGTGCCAGCAGTTTATCTAGGACAGGGAAAAACGAGCAGTACTTC.